This TCR beta chain was identified in a study of blood T cell repertoires in COVID-19. There are 12 residues in the CDR3. V lost 6 bases to trimming and J lost 0 bases, with 4 bases between them. Germline loops: CDR1 SGHKS, CDR2 YYEKEE (reference sequence). Only in-frame clones appear in the TCRdb table, and some are missing; sequencing was by immunoSEQ multiplex PCR. The sample shows 200,000 to 250,000 clones, about 81% of them seen only once. Source material: PBMCs or T cells enriched from blood (not recorded which). This receptor was taken from a man between 35 and 55 years old who had recovered from COVID-19. V gene TRBV5-5 combines with J gene TRBJ2-1; no clear D. The CDR3 protein is CASILSYNEQFF. CDR3 coding DNA: TGTGCCAGCATCCTCTCCTACAATGAGCAGTTCTTC.